This T cell receptor (beta chain) emerged from a study of T cell responses to AZD1222 COVID-19 vaccine. Study findings and constraints: Baseline serostatus was positive in only a handful of AZD1222 recipients. Donors in the cohort were predominantly white British and more often female, and clonal diversity was possibly underestimated. All repertoire sampling was performed exclusively after the peak T cell response.

Assay used: immunoSEQ multiplex PCR; TCRdb lists only in-frame clones, some missing. The sample has 100,000 or so clones, approximately 90% seen once. Points on this clone: Its antigen is as yet unknown.

This receptor was taken from an adult in good health. Source: peripheral blood, taken on day 0 of AZD1222 vaccination.

This CDR3 is CASSFSVGRNQPQHF. As DNA, the CDR3 is TGTGCCAGCAGTTTTTCCGTAGGCCGCAATCAGCCCCAGCATTTT. J is TRBJ1-5 and V is TRBV28; no definite D call. V shed 3 bases and J shed 2 bases, with 11 bases lying between them. Germline V CDR1 and CDR2: MDHEN, SYDVKM. The CDR3 has 15 amino acids.